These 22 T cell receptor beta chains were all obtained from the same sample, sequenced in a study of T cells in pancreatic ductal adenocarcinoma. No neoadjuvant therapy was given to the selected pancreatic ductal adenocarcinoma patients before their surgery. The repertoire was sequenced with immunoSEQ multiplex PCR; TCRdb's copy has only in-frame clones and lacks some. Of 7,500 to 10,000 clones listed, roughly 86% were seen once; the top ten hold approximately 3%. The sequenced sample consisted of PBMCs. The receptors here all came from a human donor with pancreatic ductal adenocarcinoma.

As DNA, the CDR3 is TGTGCCAGCAGCTCGGCCCCGGGCCAAGAGACCCAGTACTTC. Its protein is CASSSAPGQETQYF. This chain joins TRBV7-8 and TRBJ2-5, with D unclear. The CDR3 consists of 14 residues. Germline values: CDR1 SGHVS, CDR2 FQNEAQ. Trimming cost V 4 bases and J 1 base, with 10 bases left between them.

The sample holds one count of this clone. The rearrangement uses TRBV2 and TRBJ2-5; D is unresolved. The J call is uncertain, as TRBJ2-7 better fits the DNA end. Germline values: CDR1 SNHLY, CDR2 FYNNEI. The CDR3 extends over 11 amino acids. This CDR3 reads CASSRLSEQYF. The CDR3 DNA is TGTGCCAGCAGTCGGTTATCCGAGCAGTACTTC.

The CDR3 coding sequence is TGCGCCAGCAGGGACACGAGTAGCGGGAGGGCCTATAACAATGAGCAGTTCTTC. This sequence encodes CASRDTSSGRAYNNEQFF. This chain joins TRBV10-1 and TRBJ2-1; 11 bases are shared with TRBD2. The CDR3 length is 18 residues. Germline CDR1 is WNHNN and CDR2 is SYGVQD (reference sequence). Trimming removed 6 bases from V and 5 bases from J; junction bases left unmatched: 15.

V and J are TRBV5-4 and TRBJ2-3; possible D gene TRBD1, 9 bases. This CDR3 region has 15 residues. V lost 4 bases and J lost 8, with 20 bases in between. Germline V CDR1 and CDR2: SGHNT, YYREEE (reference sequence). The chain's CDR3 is CASSQREGQGGTQYF. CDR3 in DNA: TGTGCCAGCAGCCAACGGGAGGGACAGGGTGGTACGCAGTATTTT.

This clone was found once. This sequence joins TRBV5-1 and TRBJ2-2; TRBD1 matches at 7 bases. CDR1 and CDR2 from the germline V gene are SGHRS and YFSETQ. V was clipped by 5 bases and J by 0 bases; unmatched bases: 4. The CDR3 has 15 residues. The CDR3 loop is CASRPQGPNTGELFF. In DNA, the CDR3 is TGCGCCAGCAGGCCACAGGGGCCGAACACCGGGGAGCTGTTTTTT.

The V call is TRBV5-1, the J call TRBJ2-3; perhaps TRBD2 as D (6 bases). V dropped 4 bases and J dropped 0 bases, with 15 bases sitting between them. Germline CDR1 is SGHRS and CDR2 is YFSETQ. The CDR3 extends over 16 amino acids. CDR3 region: CASSVQRGTSTDTQYF. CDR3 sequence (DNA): TGCGCCAGCAGCGTACAACGGGGGACTAGCACAGATACGCAGTATTTT.

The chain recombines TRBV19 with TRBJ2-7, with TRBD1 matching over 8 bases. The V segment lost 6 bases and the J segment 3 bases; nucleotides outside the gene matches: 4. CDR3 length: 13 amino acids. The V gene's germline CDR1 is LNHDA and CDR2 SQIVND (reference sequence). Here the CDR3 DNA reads TGTGCCAGTAGCTCGGACAGGGACTACGAGCAGTACTTC. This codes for CASSSDRDYEQYF.

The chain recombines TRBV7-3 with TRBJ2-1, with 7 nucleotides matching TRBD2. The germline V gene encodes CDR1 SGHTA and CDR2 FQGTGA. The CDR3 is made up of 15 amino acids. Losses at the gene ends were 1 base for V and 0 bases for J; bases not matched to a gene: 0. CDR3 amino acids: CASSLSGSSYNEQFF. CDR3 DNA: TGTGCCAGCAGCTTAAGCGGGAGCTCCTACAATGAGCAGTTCTTC. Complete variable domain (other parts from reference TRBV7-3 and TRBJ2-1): GAGVSQTPSNKVTEKGKYVELRCDPISGHTALYWYRQSLGQGPEFLIYFQGTGAADDSGLPNDRFFAVRPEGSVSTLKIQRTERGDSAVYLCASSLSGSSYNEQFFGPGTRLTVL.

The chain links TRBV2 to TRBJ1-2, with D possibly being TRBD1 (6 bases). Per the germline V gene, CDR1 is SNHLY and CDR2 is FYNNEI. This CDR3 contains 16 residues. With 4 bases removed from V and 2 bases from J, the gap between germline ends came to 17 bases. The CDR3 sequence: CASSVGRGPKNYGYTF. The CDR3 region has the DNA TGTGCCAGCAGTGTCGGCAGGGGACCTAAAAACTATGGCTACACCTTC.

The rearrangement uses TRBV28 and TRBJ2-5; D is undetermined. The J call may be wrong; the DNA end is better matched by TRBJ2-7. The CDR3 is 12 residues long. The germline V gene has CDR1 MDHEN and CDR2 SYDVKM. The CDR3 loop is CASGSSYYEQYF. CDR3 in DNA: TGTGCCAGCGGATCTTCCTACTACGAGCAGTACTTC.

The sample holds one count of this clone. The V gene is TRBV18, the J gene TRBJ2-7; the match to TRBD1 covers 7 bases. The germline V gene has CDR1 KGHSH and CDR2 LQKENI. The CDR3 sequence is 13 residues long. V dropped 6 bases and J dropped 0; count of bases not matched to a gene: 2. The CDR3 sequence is CASSWDSSYEQYF. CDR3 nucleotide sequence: TGTGCCAGCTCTTGGGACAGCTCCTACGAGCAGTACTTC.

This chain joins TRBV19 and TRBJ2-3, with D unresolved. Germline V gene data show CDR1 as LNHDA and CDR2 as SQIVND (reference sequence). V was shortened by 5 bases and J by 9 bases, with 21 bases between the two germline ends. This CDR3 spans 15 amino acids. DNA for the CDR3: TGTGCCAGTAGTTGGAAAGATTACTCGACTGAGACGCAGTATTTT. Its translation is CASSWKDYSTETQYF.

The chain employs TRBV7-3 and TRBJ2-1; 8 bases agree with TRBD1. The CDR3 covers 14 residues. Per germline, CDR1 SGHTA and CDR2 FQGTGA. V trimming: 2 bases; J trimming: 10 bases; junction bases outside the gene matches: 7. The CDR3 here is CASSLGQGAGEQFF. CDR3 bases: TGTGCCAGCAGCTTAGGTCAGGGGGCTGGAGAGCAGTTCTTC.

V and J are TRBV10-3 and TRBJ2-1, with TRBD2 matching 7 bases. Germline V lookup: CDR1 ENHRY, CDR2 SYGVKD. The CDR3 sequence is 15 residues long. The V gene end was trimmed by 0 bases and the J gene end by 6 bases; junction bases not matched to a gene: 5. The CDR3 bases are TGTGCCATCAGTGAGTCCCGGGGGGAAGGCAATGAGCAGTTCTTC. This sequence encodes CAISESRGEGNEQFF.

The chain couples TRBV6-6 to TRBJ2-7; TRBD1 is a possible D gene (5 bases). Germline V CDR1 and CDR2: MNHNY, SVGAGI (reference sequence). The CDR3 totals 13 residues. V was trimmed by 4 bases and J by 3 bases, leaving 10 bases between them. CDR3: CASSSGQYYEQYF. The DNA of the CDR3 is TGTGCCAGCAGTTCCGGACAATACTACGAGCAGTACTTC.

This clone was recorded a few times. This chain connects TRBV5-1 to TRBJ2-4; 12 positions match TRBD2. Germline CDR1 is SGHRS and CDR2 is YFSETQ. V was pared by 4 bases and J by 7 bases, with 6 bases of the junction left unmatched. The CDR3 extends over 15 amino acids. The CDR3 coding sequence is TGCGCCAGCAGCCCTAGCGGGGGGGCTCTCAACATTCAGTACTTC. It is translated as CASSPSGGALNIQYF.

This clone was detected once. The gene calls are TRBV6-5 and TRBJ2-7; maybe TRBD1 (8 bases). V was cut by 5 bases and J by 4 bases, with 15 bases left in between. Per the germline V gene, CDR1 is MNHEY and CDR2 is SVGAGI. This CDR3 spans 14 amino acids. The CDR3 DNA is TGTGCCAGCAGTCCAGGACAGGGAGGGTACGAGCAGTACTTC. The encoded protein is CASSPGQGGYEQYF.

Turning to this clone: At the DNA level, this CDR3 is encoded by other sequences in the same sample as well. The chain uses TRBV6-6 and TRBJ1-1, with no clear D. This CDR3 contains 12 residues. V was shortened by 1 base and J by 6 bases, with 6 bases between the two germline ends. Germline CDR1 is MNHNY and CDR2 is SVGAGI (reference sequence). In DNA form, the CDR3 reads TGTGCCAGCAGTTACTTCCTCGCTGAAGCTTTCTTT. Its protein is CASSYFLAEAFF.

CDR3 nucleotides: TGTGCCAGCAGCCTGTCGACTAGCGGGGGATACAATGAGCAGTTCTTC. The encoded protein is CASSLSTSGGYNEQFF. The rearrangement uses TRBV7-2 and TRBJ2-1, with TRBD2 matching over 12 bases. The CDR3 runs to 16 residues. V shed 5 bases, J shed 4 bases, and the junction held 6 bases outside the gene matches. Germline values: CDR1 SGHTA, CDR2 FQGNSA.

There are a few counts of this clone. CDR3 protein: CASSLELTNNEQFF. The CDR3 coding sequence is TGTGCCAGCAGCTTGGAACTAACCAACAATGAGCAGTTCTTC. The chain employs TRBV5-4 and TRBJ2-1, with D uncertain. Germline V gene lookup returns CDR1 SGHNT and CDR2 YYREEE (reference sequence). Trimming left V 0 bases short and J 5 bases short, with 9 bases between. The CDR3 is 14 amino acids.

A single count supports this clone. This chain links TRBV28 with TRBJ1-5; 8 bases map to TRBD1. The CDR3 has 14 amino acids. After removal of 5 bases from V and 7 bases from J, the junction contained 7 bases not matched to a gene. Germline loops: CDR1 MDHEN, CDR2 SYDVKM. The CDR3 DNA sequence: TGTGCCAGCAGTACACGGACAGGGACGCAGCCCCAGCATTTT. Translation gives CASSTRTGTQPQHF.

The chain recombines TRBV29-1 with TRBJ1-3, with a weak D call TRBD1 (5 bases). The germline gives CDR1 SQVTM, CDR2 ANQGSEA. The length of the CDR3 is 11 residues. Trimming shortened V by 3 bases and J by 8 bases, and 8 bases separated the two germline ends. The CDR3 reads CSVDQGDTIYF. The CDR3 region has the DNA TGCAGCGTTGATCAAGGGGACACCATATATTTT.